The 3 T cell receptor beta chains given below trace back to one sample, sequenced in a study of blood T cell repertoires in COVID-19. Only in-frame clones appear in the TCRdb table, and some are missing; sequencing was by immunoSEQ multiplex PCR. The top ten clones hold 1.2% to 1.5% of a sample with tens of thousands of clones, approximately 90% of them seen once. Material for sequencing was peripheral blood. These TCRs come from a man aged 60-69 years with acute or convalescent COVID-19.

This sequence joins TRBV28 and TRBJ2-1; 7 bases fit TRBD1. J was trimmed by 3 bases and V by 6 bases; bases with no gene match: 8. This CDR3 is 15 amino acids long. Germline V gene sequence: CDR1 MDHEN, CDR2 SYDVKM. The CDR3 DNA follows: TGTGCCAGCAGCCCGACAGGGTTCAACTACAATGAGCAGTTCTTC. It encodes CASSPTGFNYNEQFF.

The chain is built from TRBV10-3 and TRBJ1-3; D gene uncertain. The CDR3 is 16 residues long. Trimming left V 5 bases short and J 0 bases short, with 14 bases between. Germline values: CDR1 ENHRY, CDR2 SYGVKD. Here the CDR3 DNA reads TGTGCCATCAGTTCTCGGCAGGCCATCTCTGGAAACACCATATATTTT. Protein sequence: CAISSRQAISGNTIYF.

The CDR3 coding sequence is TGTGCCACCAGTGATCGTCGAGCTAGCGGGAGGGACAATGAGCAGTTCTTC. Its protein product is CATSDRRASGRDNEQFF. The chain has TRBV24-1 and TRBJ2-1; 12 nucleotides align to TRBD2. V shed 3 bases and J 5 bases; nucleotides not matched to a gene: 7. In germline, CDR1 is KGHDR, CDR2 SFDVKD. There are 17 residues in the CDR3.